This section outlines one T cell receptor beta chain sequence together with its context. The data were taken from a study of control samples from healthy donors and cancer patients. The CDR3 length is 14 residues. V lost 3 bases, J lost 3 bases, and 2 bases stayed unmatched. From germline, CDR1 is SGHRS and CDR2 YFSETQ. Profiled with immunoSEQ multiplex PCR; TCRdb holds only in-frame clones, not every one. This sample has about 140,000 clones; more than 85% occur once, and the top ten carry around 10%. Sequences were obtained from blood. The source is a woman aged 25 to 39 in good health. This sequence joins TRBV5-1 and TRBJ2-7, with TRBD2 matching 11 bases. DNA for the CDR3: TGCGCCAGCAGCTCCGGGACTAGCGGCTACGAGCAGTACTTC. Amino acid sequence: CASSSGTSGYEQYF.